This TCR beta chain was captured in a study of blood T cell repertoires in COVID-19. Source study methods: It was from reference gene primer amplification that nucleated cell counts were estimated. The table came from immunoSEQ multiplex PCR; TCRdb's copy has only in-frame clones and leaves some out. That table furnishes V, J and clone size, whereas the DNA furnished D and trimming. The table shows roughly 430,000 clones, with about 88% occurring only once. This clone showed up just once. The receptor was isolated from a woman between 18 and 30 years old who had been exposed to COVID-19. The sequenced material came from PBMCs or T cells enriched from blood (not recorded which).

The CDR3 region has the DNA TGTGCCAGCAGTACCAACAGGGAGTCAAACACCGGGGAGCTGTTTTTT. Protein sequence: CASSTNRESNTGELFF. The chain links TRBV6-4 to TRBJ2-2, with D perhaps matching TRBD1 (6 bases). V gave up 5 bases and J gave up 2 bases, with 15 bases separating them. Germline CDR1 MRHNA, CDR2 SNTAGT. The CDR3 is 16 amino acids.